Listed here are 8 T cell receptor beta chains from one sample, sequenced in a study of blood T cell repertoires in COVID-19. Only in-frame clones appear in the TCRdb table, and some are missing; sequencing was by immunoSEQ multiplex PCR. The table includes 49,000 or so clones, around 86% detected once. The sequencing sample was made of peripheral blood. These receptors were taken from a man between 60 and 75 years old with active COVID-19.

CDR3 in amino acids: CAWSSLEGASYNEQFF. The CDR3 bases are TGTGCCTGGAGTTCTCTGGAGGGGGCATCCTACAATGAGCAGTTCTTC. V and J are TRBV30 and TRBJ2-1; D perhaps matches TRBD1 (7 bases). The CDR3 runs to 16 residues. Trimming pared 2 bases from V and 1 base from J, leaving 15 bases between. Germline CDR1 GTSNPN, CDR2 SVGIG (reference sequence).

The V and J genes are TRBV28 and TRBJ1-2; TRBD1 is a possible D gene (6 bases). This CDR3 region has 15 residues. Trimming stripped 2 bases from V and 4 bases from J, with 14 bases between. Germline V gene data show CDR1 as MDHEN and CDR2 as SYDVKM. CDR3 coding DNA: TGTGCCAGCAGTTTAGAGGGGACATTAAGCTATGGCTACACCTTC. As protein: CASSLEGTLSYGYTF.

This chain uses TRBV7-6 with TRBJ2-7; D not resolved. The CDR3 totals 13 residues. The germline V and J ends were trimmed by 0 bases and 4 bases, with 7 bases remaining between them. Germline loops: CDR1 SGHVS, CDR2 FNYEAQ. The CDR3 region has the DNA TGTGCCAGCAGCTTAGCGTCCGAGTACGAGCAGTACTTC. Its translation is CASSLASEYEQYF.

The gene calls are TRBV19 and TRBJ1-5; no reliable D call. The CDR3 covers 13 residues. Germline loops: CDR1 LNHDA, CDR2 SQIVND (reference sequence). The V and J ends lost 3 bases and 7 bases respectively, with 10 bases between them. The DNA for the CDR3 is TGTGCCAGTAGTATCCGGGTAAGGCAGCCCCAGCATTTT. It yields the protein CASSIRVRQPQHF.

The gene calls are TRBV3-1 (or the pseudogene TRBV3-2) and TRBJ1-4, with 7 bases matching TRBD1. V gave up 1 base and J gave up 8 bases; unmatched junction bases: 10. This CDR3 spans 16 amino acids. Per germline, CDR1 LGHDT and CDR2 YNNKEL (reference sequence). CDR3 region: CASSQAPNRGGEKLFF. The CDR3 DNA follows: TGTGCCAGCAGCCAAGCCCCCAACAGGGGTGGAGAAAAACTGTTTTTT.

This rearrangement joins TRBV5-1 to TRBJ1-1; the D is unclear. The V gene lost 0 bases and the J gene lost 5 bases, with 8 bases spanning the gap. The germline V gene has CDR1 SGHRS and CDR2 YFSETQ. CDR3 length equals 13 residues. CDR3 residues: CASSLAPVTEAFF. CDR3 DNA: TGCGCCAGCAGCTTGGCCCCGGTGACTGAAGCTTTCTTT.

The chain couples TRBV18 to TRBJ2-5; 7 bases agree with TRBD1. J was trimmed by 3 bases and V by 1 base; bases with no gene match: 5. Germline lookup yields CDR1 KGHSH and CDR2 LQKENI. CDR3 length: 15 residues. Here the CDR3 reads CASSPRRQGKETQYF. For the CDR3, the DNA is TGTGCCAGCTCACCACGAAGACAGGGAAAAGAGACCCAGTACTTC.

The chain combines TRBV12-3 or TRBV12-4 with TRBJ2-7; maybe TRBD1 (6 bases). The CDR3 spans 11 residues. Trimming removed 7 bases from V and 7 bases from J, with 11 bases in between. The CDR3 is CASTRGKEQYF. The CDR3 DNA reads as TGTGCCAGCACTAGGGGGAAGGAGCAGTACTTC.